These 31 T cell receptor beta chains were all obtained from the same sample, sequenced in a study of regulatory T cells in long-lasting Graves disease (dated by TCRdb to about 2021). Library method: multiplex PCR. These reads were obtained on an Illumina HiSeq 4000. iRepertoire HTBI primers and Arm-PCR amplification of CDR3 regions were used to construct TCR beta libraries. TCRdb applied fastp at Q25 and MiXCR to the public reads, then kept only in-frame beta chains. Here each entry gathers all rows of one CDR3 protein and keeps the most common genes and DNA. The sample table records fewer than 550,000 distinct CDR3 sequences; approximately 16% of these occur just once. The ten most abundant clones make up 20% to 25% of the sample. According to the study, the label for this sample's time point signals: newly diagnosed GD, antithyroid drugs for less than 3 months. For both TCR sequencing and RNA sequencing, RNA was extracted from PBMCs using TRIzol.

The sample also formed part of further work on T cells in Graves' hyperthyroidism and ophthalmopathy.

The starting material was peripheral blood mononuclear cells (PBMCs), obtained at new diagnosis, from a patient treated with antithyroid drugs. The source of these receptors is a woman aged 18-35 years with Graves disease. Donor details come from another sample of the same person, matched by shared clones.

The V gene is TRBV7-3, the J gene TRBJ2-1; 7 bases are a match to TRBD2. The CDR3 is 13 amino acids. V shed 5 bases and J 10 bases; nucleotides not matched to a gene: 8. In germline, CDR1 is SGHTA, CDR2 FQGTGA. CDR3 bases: TGTGCCAGCAGCCCGTCCGCTAGCGGCGAGCAGTTCTTC. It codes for CASSPSASGEQFF.

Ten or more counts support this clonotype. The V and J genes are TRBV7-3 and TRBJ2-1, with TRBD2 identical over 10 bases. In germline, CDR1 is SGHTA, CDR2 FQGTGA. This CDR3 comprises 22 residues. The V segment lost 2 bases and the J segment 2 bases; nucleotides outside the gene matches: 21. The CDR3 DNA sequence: TGTGCCAGCAGCTTATGGCTGGGACAGATGCTAGCGGGAGTTCCTACCTACAATGAGCAGTTCTTC. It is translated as CASSLWLGQMLAGVPTYNEQFF.

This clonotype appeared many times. As DNA, the CDR3 is TGTGCCAGCTCACCACCCGATCGGGCCTACAATGAGCAGTTCTTC. Residues: CASSPPDRAYNEQFF. This chain connects TRBV18 to TRBJ2-1; D is undetermined. Trimming stripped 0 bases from V and 2 bases from J, with 8 bases between. CDR3 length: 15 amino acids. Germline CDR1 KGHSH, CDR2 LQKENI.

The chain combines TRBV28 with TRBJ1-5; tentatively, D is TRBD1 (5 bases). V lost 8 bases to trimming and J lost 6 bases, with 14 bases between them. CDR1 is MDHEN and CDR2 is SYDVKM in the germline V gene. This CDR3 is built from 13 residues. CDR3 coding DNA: TGTGCCAGCGACTCCCAGGGAAGTCAGCCCCAGCATTTT. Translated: CASDSQGSQPQHF. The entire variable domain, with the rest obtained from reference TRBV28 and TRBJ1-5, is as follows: DVKVTQSSRYLVKRTGEKVFLECVQDMDHENMFWYRQDPGLGLRLIYFSYDVKMKEKGDIPEGYSVSREKKERFSLILESASTNQTSMYLCASDSQGSQPQHFGDGTRLSIL.

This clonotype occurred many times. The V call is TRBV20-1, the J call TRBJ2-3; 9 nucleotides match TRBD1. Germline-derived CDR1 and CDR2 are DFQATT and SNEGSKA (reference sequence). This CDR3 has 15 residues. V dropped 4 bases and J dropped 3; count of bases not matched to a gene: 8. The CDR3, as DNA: TGCAGTGCTACCCCCACAGGGGGCGCGACAGATACGCAGTATTTT. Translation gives CSATPTGGATDTQYF.

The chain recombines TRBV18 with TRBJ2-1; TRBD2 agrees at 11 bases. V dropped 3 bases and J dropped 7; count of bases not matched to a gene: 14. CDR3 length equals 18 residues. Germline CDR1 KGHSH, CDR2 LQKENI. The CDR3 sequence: CASSPPGLAAKQGNEQFF. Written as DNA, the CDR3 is TGTGCCAGCTCACCTCCGGGACTAGCGGCTAAACAAGGAAATGAGCAGTTCTTC.

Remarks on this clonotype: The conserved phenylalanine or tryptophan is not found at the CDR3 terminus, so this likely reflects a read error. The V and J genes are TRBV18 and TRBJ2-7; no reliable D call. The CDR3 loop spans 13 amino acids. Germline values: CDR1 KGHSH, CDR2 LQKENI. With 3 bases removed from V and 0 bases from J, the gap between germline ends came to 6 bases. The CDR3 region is CASSPPFSYEQYL. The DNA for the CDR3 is TGTGCCAGCTCACCCCCCTTCTCCTACGAGCAGTACCTC.

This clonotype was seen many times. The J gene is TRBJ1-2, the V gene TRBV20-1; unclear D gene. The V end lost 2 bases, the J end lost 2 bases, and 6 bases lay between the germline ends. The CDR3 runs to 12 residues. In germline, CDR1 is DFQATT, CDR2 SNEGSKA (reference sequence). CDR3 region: CSARTENYGYTF. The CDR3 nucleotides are TGCAGTGCTAGAACAGAAAACTATGGCTACACCTTC.

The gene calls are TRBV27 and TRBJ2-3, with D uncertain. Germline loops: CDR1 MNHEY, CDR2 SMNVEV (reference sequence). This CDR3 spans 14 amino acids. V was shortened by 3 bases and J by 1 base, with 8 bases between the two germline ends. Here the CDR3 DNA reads TGTGCCAGCAGTTTTCTCCAGGGCACAGATACGCAGTATTTT. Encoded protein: CASSFLQGTDTQYF.

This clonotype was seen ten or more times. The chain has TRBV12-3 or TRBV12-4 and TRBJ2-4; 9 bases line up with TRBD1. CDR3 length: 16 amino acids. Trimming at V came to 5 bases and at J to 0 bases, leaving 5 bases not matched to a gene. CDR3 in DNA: TGTGCCAGCAGTAATCGACAGGGGGGAGCCAAAAACATTCAGTACTTC. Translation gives CASSNRQGGAKNIQYF.

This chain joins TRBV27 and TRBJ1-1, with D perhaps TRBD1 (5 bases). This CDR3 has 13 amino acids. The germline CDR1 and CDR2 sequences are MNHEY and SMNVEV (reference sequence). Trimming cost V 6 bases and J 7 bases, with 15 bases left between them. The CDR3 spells CASSLGRDREAFF. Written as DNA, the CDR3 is TGTGCCAGCAGCTTGGGCCGGGACCGTGAAGCTTTCTTT.

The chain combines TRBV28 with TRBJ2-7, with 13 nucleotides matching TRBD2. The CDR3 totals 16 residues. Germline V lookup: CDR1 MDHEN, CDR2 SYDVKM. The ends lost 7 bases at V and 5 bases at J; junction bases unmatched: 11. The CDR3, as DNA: TGTGCCAGCACCCGGACTAGCGGGAGCCGTGGCCACGAGCAGTACTTC. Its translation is CASTRTSGSRGHEQYF.

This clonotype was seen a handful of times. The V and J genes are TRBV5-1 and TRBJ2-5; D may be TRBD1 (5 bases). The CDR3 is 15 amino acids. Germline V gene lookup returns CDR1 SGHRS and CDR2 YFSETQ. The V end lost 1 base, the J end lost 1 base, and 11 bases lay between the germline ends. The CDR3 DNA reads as TGCGCCAGCAGCTTGACAGACAGAACCCAAGAGACCCAGTACTTC. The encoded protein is CASSLTDRTQETQYF.

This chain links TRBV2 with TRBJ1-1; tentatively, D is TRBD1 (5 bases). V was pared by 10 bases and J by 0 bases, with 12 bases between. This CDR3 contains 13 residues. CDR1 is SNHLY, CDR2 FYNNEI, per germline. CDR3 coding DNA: TGTGCCACAGAACAGGAGATGAACACTGAAGCTTTCTTT. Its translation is CATEQEMNTEAFF. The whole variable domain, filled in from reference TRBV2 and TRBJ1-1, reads EPEVTQTPSHQVTQMGQEVILRCVPISNHLYFYWYRQILGQKVEFLVSFYNNEISEKSEIFDDQFSVERPDGSNFTLKIRSTKLEDSAMYFCATEQEMNTEAFFGQGTRLTVV.

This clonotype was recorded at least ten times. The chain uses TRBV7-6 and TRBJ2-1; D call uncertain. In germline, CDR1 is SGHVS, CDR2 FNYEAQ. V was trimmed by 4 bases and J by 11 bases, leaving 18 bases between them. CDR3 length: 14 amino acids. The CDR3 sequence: CASSWADTSGQQFF. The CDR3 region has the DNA TGTGCCAGCAGCTGGGCTGACACGTCTGGGCAGCAGTTCTTC.

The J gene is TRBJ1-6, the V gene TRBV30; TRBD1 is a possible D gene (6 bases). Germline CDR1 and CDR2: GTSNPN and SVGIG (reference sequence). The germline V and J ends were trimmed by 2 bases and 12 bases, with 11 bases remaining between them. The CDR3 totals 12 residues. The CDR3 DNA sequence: TGTGCCTGGAGTTTTGGGGGGCTACCCCTCCACTTT. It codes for CAWSFGGLPLHF.

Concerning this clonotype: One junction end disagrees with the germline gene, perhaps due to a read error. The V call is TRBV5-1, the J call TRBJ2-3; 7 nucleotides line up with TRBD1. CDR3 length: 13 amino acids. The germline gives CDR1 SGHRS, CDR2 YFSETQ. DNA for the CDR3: TGTGCCACCAACGACAGGGCGGGAGATACGCAGTATTTT. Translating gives CATNDRAGDTQYF.

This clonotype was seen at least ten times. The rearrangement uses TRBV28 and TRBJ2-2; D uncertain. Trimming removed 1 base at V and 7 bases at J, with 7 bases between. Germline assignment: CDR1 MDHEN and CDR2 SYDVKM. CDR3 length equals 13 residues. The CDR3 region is CASSLSSSGELFF. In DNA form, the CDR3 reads TGTGCCAGCAGTTTATCGTCTAGCGGGGAGCTGTTTTTT.

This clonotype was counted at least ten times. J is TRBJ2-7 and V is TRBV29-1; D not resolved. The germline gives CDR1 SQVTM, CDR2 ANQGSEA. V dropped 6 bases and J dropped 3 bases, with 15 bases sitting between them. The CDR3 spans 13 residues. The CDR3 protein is CSVLTDKGYEQYF. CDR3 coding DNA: TGCAGCGTGCTGACTGATAAAGGCTACGAGCAGTACTTC.

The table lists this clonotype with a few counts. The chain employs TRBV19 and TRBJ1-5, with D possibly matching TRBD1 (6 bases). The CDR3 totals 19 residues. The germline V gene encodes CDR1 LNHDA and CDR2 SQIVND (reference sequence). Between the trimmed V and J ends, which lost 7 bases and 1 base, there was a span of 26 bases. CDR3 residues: CASMRDPGAGVGSNQPQHF. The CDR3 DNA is TGTGCCAGTATGAGGGACCCGGGTGCAGGGGTTGGGAGCAATCAGCCCCAGCATTTT. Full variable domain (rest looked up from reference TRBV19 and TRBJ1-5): DGGITQSPKYLFRKEGQNVTLSCEQNLNHDAMYWYRQDPGQGLRLIYYSQIVNDFQKGDIAEGYSVSREKKESFPLTVTSAQKNPTAFYLCASMRDPGAGVGSNQPQHFGDGTRLSIL.

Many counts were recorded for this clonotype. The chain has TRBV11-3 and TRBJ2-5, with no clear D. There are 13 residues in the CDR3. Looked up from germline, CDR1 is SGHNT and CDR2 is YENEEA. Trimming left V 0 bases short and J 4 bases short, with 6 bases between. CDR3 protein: CASSLDPSETQYF. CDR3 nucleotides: TGTGCCAGCAGCTTAGATCCGTCAGAGACCCAGTACTTC.

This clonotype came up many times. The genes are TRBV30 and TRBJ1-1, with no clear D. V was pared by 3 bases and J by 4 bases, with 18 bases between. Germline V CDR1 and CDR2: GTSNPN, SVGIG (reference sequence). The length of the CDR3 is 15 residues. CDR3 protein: CAWRGSGIWGTEAFF. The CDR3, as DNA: TGTGCCTGGAGGGGGTCTGGGATTTGGGGCACTGAAGCTTTCTTT.

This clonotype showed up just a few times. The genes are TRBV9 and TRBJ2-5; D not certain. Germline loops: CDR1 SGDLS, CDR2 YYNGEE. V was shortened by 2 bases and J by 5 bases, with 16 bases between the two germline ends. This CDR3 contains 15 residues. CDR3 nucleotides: TGTGCCAGCAGCGTCGGTGGATTGGGTGGGGAGACCCAGTACTTC. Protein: CASSVGGLGGETQYF.

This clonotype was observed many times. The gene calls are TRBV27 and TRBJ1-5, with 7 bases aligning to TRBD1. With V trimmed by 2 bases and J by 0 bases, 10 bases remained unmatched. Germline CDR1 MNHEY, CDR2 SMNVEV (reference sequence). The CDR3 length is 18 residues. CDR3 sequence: CASSLRAGDSFSNQPQHF. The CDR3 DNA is TGTGCCAGCAGTTTACGAGCGGGGGACAGCTTTAGCAATCAGCCCCAGCATTTT.

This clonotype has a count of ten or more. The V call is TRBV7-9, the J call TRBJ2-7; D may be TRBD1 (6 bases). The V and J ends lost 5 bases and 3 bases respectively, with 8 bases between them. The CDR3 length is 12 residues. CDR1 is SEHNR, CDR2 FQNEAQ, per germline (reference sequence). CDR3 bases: TGTGCCAGCAGCAAACAGGGCTACGAGCAGTACTTC. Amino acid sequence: CASSKQGYEQYF.

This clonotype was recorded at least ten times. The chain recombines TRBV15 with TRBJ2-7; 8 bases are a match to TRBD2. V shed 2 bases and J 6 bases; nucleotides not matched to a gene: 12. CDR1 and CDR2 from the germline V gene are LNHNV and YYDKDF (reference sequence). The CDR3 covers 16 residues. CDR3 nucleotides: TGTGCCACCAGCAGACGACAAACTAGCGGATACGGCGAGCAGTACTTC. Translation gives CATSRRQTSGYGEQYF.

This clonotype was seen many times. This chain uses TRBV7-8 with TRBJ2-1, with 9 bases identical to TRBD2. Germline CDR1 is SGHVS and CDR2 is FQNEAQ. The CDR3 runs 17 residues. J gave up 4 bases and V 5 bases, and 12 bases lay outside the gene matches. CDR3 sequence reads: CASSPLGPSGTYNEQFF. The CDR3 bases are TGTGCCAGCAGCCCCCTCGGCCCTAGCGGGACATACAATGAGCAGTTCTTC.

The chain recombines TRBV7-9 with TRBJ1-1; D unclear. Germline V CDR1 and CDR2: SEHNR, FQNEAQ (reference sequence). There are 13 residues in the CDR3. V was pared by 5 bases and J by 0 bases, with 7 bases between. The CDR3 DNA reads TGTGCCAGCAGCACCGGCGTGAACACTGAAGCTTTCTTT. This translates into CASSTGVNTEAFF.

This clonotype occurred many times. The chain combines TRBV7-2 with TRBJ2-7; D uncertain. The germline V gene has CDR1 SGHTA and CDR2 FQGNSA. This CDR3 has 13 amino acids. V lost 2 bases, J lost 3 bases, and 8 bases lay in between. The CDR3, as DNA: TGTGCCAGCAGCTTACAAATCAGCTACGAGCAGTACTTC. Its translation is CASSLQISYEQYF.

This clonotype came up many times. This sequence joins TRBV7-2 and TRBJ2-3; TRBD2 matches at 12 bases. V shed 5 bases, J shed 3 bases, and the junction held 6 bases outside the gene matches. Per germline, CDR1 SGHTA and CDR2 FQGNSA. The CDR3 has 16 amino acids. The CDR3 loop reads CASSLGLAGGTDTQYF. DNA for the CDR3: TGTGCCAGCAGCCTGGGACTAGCGGGCGGGACAGATACGCAGTATTTT.

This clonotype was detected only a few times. Here the CDR3 reads CSVGLAGVGEQYF. The CDR3 DNA reads TGCAGCGTGGGACTAGCGGGAGTTGGCGAGCAGTACTTC. The chain couples TRBV29-1 to TRBJ2-7; 14 positions match TRBD2. Germline CDR1 is SQVTM and CDR2 is ANQGSEA. This CDR3 spans 13 amino acids. Trimming at V came to 6 bases and at J to 6 bases, leaving 4 bases not matched to a gene.